This T cell receptor beta chain was sequenced during a study of shared clonotypes between healthy human individuals. Overall study: Those who served as donors were two women and a few men between the ages of 18 and 49.

The CDR3 has 16 amino acids. V was cut by 3 bases and J by 4 bases, with 18 bases left in between. Germline V gene data show CDR1 as SGHAT and CDR2 as FQNNGV. Execution of the assay was at deep level. In the source study's methods: In the immunoSEQ data, sequences were junction-only and lacked quality scores, so filtering differed. Clones were sequenced by immunoSEQ multiplex PCR, and TCRdb holds only the in-frame ones, with some missing. V, J and clone size reflect that table, while D and trimming were determined from the DNA. Among some 490,000 clones listed, around 85% were seen once. Donors included only healthy HIV-negative adults lacking recent acute infections or vaccinations.

Material: PBMCs. The rearrangement uses TRBV11-2 and TRBJ2-5; D remains unclear. The TCR comes from a woman in her thirties or forties in good health. Some clones in this sample may be carry-over from other donors' samples. The CDR3 region has the DNA TGTGCCAGCAGCTTTTTGTTGGGTGTCGGTGGAGAGACCCAGTACTTC. Its protein product is CASSFLLGVGGETQYF.